The 8 T cell receptor beta chains below all came from one sample that was sequenced in a study of T cells in localized non-small cell lung cancer (dated by TCRdb to about 2020). The library was made by the immunoSEQ multiplex PCR assay. The table comes from immuneACCESS by way of TCRdb, which keeps in-frame sequences with V and J called. Part of the clones is missing from these tables; in studies checked, under half for an unresolved V gene and the rest for unknown reasons. A total of roughly 30,000 clones appear in this sample, around 90% of them only once. Clones ranked in the top ten supply around 3.2% of the sample. The sample here was peripheral blood, taken before any cancer treatment. Every receptor here comes from a female donor aged 60 or older with stage I lung adenocarcinoma.

J is TRBJ2-7 and V is TRBV11-3; D possibly matches TRBD1 or TRBD2 (5 bases each). The V gene lost 1 base and the J gene lost 4 bases, with 14 bases spanning the gap. In germline, CDR1 is SGHNT, CDR2 YENEEA. This CDR3 spans 15 amino acids. This CDR3 reads CASSLVPTGTYEQYF. CDR3 nucleotide sequence: TGTGCCAGCAGCTTAGTCCCGACTGGGACGTACGAGCAGTACTTC. Combining the CDR3 with reference TRBV11-3 and TRBJ2-7 gives the whole variable domain EAGVVQSPRYKIIEKKQPVAFWCNPISGHNTLYWYLQNLGQGPELLIRYENEEAVDDSQLPKDRFSAERLKGVDSTLKIQPAELGDSAVYLCASSLVPTGTYEQYFGPGTRLTVT.

The V and J genes are TRBV21-1 and TRBJ2-7; the D call TRBD2 from the table was never checked on the DNA. TRBV21-1 is a recognized pseudogene. This CDR3 spans 13 amino acids. The CDR3 is CASIAGAGYEQYF. The CDR3 nucleotides read TGTGCCAGCATAGCGGGAGCGGGCTACGAGCAGTACTTC.

Written as DNA, the CDR3 is TGTGCCAGCTCACCAACAGGGCCCTATGGCTACACCTTC. This codes for CASSPTGPYGYTF. The chain uses TRBV18 and TRBJ1-2, with D perhaps TRBD1 (6 bases). This CDR3 spans 13 amino acids. CDR1 KGHSH and CDR2 LQKENI come from the germline V gene. V was clipped by 2 bases and J by 4 bases, with 8 bases between them.

This clone is a singleton in its sample. This chain uses TRBV10-3 with TRBJ2-4; no clear D. Germline V lookup: CDR1 ENHRY, CDR2 SYGVKD. The V gene lost 4 bases and the J gene lost 0 bases, with 10 bases spanning the gap. The CDR3 extends over 15 amino acids. The CDR3 region has the DNA TGTGCCATCAGTGGGTCCGGGCTAGCCAAAAACATTCAGTACTTC. It codes for CAISGSGLAKNIQYF.

The chain is built from TRBV12-5 and TRBJ1-5, with D uncertain. V gave up 1 base and J gave up 4 bases, with 5 bases separating them. This CDR3 spans 13 amino acids. Germline V gene sequence: CDR1 LGHNT, CDR2 FRNRAP. CDR3 in amino acids: CASGLGLNQPQHF. The CDR3 nucleotides read TGTGCTAGTGGTTTGGGGTTAAATCAGCCCCAGCATTTT.

The chain combines TRBV27 with TRBJ1-4; D is unresolved. The CDR3 extends over 13 amino acids. Germline loops: CDR1 MNHEY, CDR2 SMNVEV (reference sequence). Trimming removed 3 bases at V and 7 bases at J, with 9 bases between. The CDR3 reads CASSFSRGEKLFF. The CDR3 region has the DNA TGTGCCAGCAGTTTCAGTAGAGGTGAAAAACTGTTTTTT.

This sequence joins TRBV7-2 and TRBJ1-1; no firm D call. Deletions cut 3 bases from V and 1 base from J, with 3 bases between. CDR1 and CDR2 from the germline V gene are SGHTA and FQGNSA. CDR3 length: 12 amino acids. The CDR3 DNA sequence: TGTGCCAGCAGCTTCACGAACACTGAAGCTTTCTTT. This encodes CASSFTNTEAFF.

The V gene is TRBV12-5, the J gene TRBJ2-1; no clear D. CDR3 size: 14 residues. Deletions cut 2 bases from V and 0 bases from J, with 5 bases between. Per the germline V gene, CDR1 is LGHNT and CDR2 is FRNRAP. The CDR3 loop reads CASGLRSSYNEQFF. The DNA of the CDR3 is TGTGCTAGTGGTTTGAGGAGCTCCTACAATGAGCAGTTCTTC.